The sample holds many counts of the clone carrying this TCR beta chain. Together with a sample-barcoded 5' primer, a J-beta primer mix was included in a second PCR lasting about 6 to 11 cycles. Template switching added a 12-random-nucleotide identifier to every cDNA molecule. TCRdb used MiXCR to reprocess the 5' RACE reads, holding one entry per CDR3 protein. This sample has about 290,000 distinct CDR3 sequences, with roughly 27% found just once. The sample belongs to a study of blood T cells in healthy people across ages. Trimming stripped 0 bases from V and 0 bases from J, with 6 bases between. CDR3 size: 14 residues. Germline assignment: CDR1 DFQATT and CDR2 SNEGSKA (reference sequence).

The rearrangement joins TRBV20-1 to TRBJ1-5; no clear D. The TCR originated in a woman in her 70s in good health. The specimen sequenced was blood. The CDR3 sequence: CSARDTDSNQPQHF. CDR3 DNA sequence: TGCAGTGCTAGAGATACCGATAGCAATCAGCCCCAGCATTTT.